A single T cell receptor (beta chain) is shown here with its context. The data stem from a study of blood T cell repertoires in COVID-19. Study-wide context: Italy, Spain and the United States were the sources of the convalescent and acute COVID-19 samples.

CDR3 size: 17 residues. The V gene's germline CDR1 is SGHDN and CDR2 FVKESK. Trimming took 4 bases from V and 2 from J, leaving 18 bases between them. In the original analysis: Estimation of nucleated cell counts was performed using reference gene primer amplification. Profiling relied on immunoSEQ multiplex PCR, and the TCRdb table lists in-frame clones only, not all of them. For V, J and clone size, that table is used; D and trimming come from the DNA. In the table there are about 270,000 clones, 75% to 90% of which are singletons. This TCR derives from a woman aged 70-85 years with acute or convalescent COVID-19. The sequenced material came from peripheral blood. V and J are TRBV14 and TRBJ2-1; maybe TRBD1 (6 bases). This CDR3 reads CASSPYTGYRTYNEQFF. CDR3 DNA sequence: TGTGCCAGCAGCCCCTATACAGGGTACAGAACCTACAATGAGCAGTTCTTC.